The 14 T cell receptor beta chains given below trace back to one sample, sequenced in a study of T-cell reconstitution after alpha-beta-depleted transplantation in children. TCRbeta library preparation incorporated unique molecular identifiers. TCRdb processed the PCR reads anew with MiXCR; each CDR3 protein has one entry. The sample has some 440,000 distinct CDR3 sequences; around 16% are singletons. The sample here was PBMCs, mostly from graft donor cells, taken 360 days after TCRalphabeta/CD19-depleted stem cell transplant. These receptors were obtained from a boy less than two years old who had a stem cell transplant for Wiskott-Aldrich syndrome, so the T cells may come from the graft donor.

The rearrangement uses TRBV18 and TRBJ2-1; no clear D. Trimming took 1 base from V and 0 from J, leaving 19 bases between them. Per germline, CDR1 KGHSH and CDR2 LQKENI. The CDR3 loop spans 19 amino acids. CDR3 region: CASSPLLSLALSSYNEQFF. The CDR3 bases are TGTGCCAGCTCACCACTATTGTCCTTGGCCCTCAGCTCCTACAATGAGCAGTTCTTC.

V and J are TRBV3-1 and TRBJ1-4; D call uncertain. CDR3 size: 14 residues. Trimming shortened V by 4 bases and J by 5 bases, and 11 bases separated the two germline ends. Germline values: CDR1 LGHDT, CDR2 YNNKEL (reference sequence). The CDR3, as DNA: TGTGCCAGCAGCCGCCAGTGGAGCAATGAAAAACTGTTTTTT. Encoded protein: CASSRQWSNEKLFF.

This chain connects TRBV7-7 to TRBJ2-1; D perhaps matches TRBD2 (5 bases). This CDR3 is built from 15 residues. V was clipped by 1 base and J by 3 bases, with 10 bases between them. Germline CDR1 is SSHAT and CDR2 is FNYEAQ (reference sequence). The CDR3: CASSLDQRSYNEQFF. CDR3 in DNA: TGTGCCAGCAGCTTAGACCAGCGGAGCTACAATGAGCAGTTCTTC. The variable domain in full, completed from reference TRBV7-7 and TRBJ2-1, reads GAGVSQSPRYKVTKRGQDVTLRCDPISSHATLYWYQQALGQGPEFLTYFNYEAQPDKSGLPSDRFSAERPEGSISTLTIQRTEQRDSAMYRCASSLDQRSYNEQFFGPGTRLTVL.

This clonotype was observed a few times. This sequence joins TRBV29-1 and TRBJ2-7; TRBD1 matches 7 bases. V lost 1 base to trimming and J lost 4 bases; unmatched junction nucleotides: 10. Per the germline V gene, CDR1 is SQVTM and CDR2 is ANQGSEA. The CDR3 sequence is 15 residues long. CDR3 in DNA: TGCAGCGTTGAAGGCAAAAGGGGGCTTCGTTACGAGCAGTACTTC. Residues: CSVEGKRGLRYEQYF.

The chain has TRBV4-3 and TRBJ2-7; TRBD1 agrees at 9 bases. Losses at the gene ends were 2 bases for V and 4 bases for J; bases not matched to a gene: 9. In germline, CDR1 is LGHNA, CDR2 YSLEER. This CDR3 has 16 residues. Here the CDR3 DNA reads TGCGCCAGCAGCCAAAATGGGGGACAGGGATCATACGAGCAGTACTTC. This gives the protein CASSQNGGQGSYEQYF.

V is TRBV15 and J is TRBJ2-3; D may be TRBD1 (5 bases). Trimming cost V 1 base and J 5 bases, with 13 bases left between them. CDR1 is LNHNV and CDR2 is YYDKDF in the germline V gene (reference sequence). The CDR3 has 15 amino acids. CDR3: CATSRGRGQRDTQYF. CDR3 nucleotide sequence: TGTGCCACCAGCAGAGGTAGGGGCCAAAGAGATACGCAGTATTTT.

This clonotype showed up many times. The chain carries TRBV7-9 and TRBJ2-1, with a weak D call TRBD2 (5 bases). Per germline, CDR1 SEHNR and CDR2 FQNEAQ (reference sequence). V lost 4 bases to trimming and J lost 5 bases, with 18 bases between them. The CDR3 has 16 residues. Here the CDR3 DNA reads TGTGCCAGCAGCTCTCAAGGCCGGGAAAGCGACAATGAGCAGTTCTTC. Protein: CASSSQGRESDNEQFF.

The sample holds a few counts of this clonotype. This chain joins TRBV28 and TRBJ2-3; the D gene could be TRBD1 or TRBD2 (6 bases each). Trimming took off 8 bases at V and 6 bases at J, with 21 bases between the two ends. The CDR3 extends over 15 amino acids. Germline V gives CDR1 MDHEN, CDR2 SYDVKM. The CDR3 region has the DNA TGTGCCAGCCACTCAGGGGCGGGGACCAGGGATACGCAGTATTTT. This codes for CASHSGAGTRDTQYF.

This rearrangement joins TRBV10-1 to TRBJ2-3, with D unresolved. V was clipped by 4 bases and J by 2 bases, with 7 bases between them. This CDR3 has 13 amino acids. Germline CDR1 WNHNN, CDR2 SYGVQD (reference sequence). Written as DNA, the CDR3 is TGCGCCAGCAGTGGGCAGTTCACAGATACGCAGTATTTT. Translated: CASSGQFTDTQYF.

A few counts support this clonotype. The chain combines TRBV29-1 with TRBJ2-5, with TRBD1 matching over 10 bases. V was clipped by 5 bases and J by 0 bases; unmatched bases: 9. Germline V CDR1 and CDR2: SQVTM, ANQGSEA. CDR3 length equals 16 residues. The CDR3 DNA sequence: TGCAGCGTTTCGGGACAGGGGTTGGAGTACCAAGAGACCCAGTACTTC. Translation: CSVSGQGLEYQETQYF. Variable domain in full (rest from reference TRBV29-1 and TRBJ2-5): SAVISQKPSRDICQRGTSLTIQCQVDSQVTMMFWYRQQPGQSLTLIATANQGSEATYESGFVIDKFPISRPNLTFSTLTVSNMSPEDSSIYLCSVSGQGLEYQETQYFGPGTRLLVL.

For the CDR3, the DNA is TGTGCCAGCAGTGAGGGACTAGGGCCCTACGAGCAGTACTTC. Amino acids: CASSEGLGPYEQYF. The rearrangement joins TRBV2 to TRBJ2-7; 8 bases fit TRBD2. The CDR3 has 14 residues. J lost 2 bases, V lost 3 bases, and 3 bases had no gene match. Germline loops: CDR1 SNHLY, CDR2 FYNNEI.

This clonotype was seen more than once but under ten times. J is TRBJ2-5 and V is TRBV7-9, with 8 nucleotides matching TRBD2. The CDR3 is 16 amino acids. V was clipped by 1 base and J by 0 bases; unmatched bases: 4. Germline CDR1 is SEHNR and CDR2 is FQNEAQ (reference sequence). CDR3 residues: CASSLGVAGNQETQYF. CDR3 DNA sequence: TGTGCCAGCAGCTTAGGGGTAGCGGGGAACCAAGAGACCCAGTACTTC.

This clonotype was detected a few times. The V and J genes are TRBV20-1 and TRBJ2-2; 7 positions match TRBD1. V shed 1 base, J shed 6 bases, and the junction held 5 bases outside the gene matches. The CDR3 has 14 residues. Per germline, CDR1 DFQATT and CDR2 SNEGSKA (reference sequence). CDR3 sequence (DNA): TGCAGTGCTAGAGTTCGGCAGGGGGCCGGGGAGCTGTTTTTT. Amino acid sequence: CSARVRQGAGELFF.

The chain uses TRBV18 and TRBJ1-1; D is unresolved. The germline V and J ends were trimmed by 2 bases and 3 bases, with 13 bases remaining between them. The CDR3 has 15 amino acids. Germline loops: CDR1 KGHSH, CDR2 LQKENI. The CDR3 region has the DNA TGTGCCAGCTCACCAGTAGGCGACATATACACTGAAGCTTTCTTT. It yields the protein CASSPVGDIYTEAFF.